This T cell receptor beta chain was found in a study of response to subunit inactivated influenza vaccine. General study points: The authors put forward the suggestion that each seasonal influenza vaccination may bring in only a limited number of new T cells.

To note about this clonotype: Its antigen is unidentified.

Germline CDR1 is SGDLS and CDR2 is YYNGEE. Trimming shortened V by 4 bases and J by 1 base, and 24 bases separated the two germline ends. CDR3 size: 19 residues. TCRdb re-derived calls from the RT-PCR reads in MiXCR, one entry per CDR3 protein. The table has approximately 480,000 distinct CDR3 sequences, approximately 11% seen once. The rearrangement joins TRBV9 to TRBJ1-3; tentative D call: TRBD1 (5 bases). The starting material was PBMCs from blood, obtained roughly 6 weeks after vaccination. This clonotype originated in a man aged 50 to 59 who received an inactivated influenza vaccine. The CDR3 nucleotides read TGTGCCAGCAGCCCTATCTTGGGGGTCGACATGTTTTCTGGAAACACCATATATTTT. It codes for CASSPILGVDMFSGNTIYF.